This record covers a single TCR beta chain. Its antigen is unknown. No base qualities exist here, and no much larger clone lies one base off it. The library was built by means of RT-PCR. Sequencing relied on an Illumina HiSeq 2500. Using fastp trimming at Q25 and MiXCR clonotype assembly, TCRdb reanalyzed the public sequencing data and kept in-frame beta chains. Every CDR3 protein is listed once, alongside the most common genes and DNA of its rows. This sample gives more than 400,000 distinct CDR3 sequences in total; approximately 11% of them show up just once. Jointly, the top ten make up approximately 12% of the sample. The record originates from a study of response to subunit inactivated influenza vaccine (dated by TCRdb to about 2018). Regarding the research as a whole: To follow how T cells responded to a trivalent subunit inactivated influenza vaccine, the researchers relied on deep quantitative profiling of the T cell receptor repertoire.

The time point label for this specimen denotes: more than 40 days after influenza vaccine administration. The germline V end is reduced by 6 bases and the J end by 7 bases; junction bases left unmatched: 6. There are 13 amino acids in the CDR3, from cysteine to phenylalanine inclusive. Of the read, only the CDR3 DNA is kept; its 39 bases are in frame from base 1. The germline V gene (reference sequence) supplies CDR1 SEHNR and CDR2 FQNEAQ. Summary of the overall study and its limitations: According to the authors, only a limited number of new T cells may be recruited by each seasonal influenza vaccination.

The sequence is built from TRBV7-9 and TRBJ2-1; 7 bases in between match TRBD1. This TCR was recovered from a man aged 45-65 years who received an inactivated influenza vaccine. Donor details come from another sample of the same person, matched by shared clones. The sequencing used PBMCs from blood, collected roughly 47 days after vaccination. The sequenced DNA: TGTGCCAGCAGATATGACAGGGCTAATGAGCAGTTCTTC. This sequence encodes CASRYDRANEQFF. The full variable domain, completed from the reference TRBV7-9 and TRBJ2-1 proteins outside the CDR3, reads DTGVSQNPRHKITKRGQNVTFRCDPISEHNRLYWYRQTLGQGPEFLTYFQNEAQLEKSRLLSDRFSAERPKGSFSTLEIQRTEQGDSAMYLCASRYDRANEQFFGPGTRLTVL.